Sequencing of this T cell receptor beta chain was carried out in a study of CD8 T cells in Susac syndrome. Study-wide context: Among the Susac syndrome patients who underwent sequencing, about 6 had clinically active disease, while roughly 8 of them were in remission.

It was with random hexamers that roughly 0.5 to 1 ug RNA was reverse transcribed. From the immunoSEQ multiplex PCR reads, TCRdb called clonotypes with MiXCR, one entry per CDR3 protein. In the table there are under 300,000 distinct CDR3 sequences, approximately 95% of which are singletons. Sequencing of TCR beta covered CD8+ and CD4+ T cells obtained from blood. The CDR3 loop spans 14 amino acids. Trimming cost V 5 bases and J 2 bases, with 12 bases left between them. The sample consisted of CD4+ T cells from PBMCs. This receptor was identified in a human donor with Susac syndrome. The V gene is TRBV12-3 or TRBV12-4, the J gene TRBJ2-5; D might be TRBD1 or TRBD2, each matching 6 bases. CDR3: CASSTGGYQETQYF. The DNA of the CDR3 is TGTGCCAGCAGTACCGGGGGCTATCAAGAGACCCAGTACTTC.